The 18 T cell receptor beta chains below were found in one sample sequenced in a study of radiotherapy plus CTLA-4 blockade in lung cancer. TCRdb keeps only in-frame clones here, not all; method: immunoSEQ multiplex PCR. The sample has roughly 97,000 clones, roughly 74% seen once; the top ten hold roughly 3.1%. The sample consisted of peripheral blood, taken from a patient treated with radiotherapy plus ipilimumab. The receptors shown here come from a human donor with non-small cell lung cancer who had a partial response to radiotherapy plus ipilimumab. Some clones in this sample may be carry-over from other donors' samples.

V usage is TRBV27 and J usage is TRBJ2-7, with 8 positions matching TRBD2. Germline CDR1 reads MNHEY; CDR2 reads SMNVEV (reference sequence). This CDR3 is built from 15 residues. V dropped 8 bases and J dropped 3; count of bases not matched to a gene: 12. CDR3 residues: CASGIPSGGFYEQYF. The CDR3 nucleotides are TGTGCCAGCGGAATCCCATCGGGAGGGTTCTACGAGCAGTACTTC.

The V and J genes are TRBV7-9 and TRBJ1-2; 8 bases agree with TRBD1. The CDR3 is made up of 16 amino acids. J was trimmed by 6 bases and V by 0 bases; bases with no gene match: 9. Germline V gives CDR1 SEHNR, CDR2 FQNEAQ (reference sequence). The DNA of the CDR3 is TGTGCCAGCAGCTTAGCCGGACAGGGTGTTAGTGATGGCTACACCTTC. Translating gives CASSLAGQGVSDGYTF.

The chain has TRBV7-2 and TRBJ2-5; D gene unclear. The ends were cut back, 0 bases at V and 5 bases at J, with 10 bases in the middle. Germline assignment: CDR1 SGHTA and CDR2 FQGNSA. The CDR3 runs to 14 residues. For the CDR3, the DNA is TGTGCCAGCAGCTTAGCCCCCCCCCGGGAGACCCAGTACTTC. Translation: CASSLAPPRETQYF.

This chain joins TRBV6-1 and TRBJ2-5; 7 nucleotides align to TRBD2. V shed 10 bases, J shed 3 bases, and the junction held 8 bases outside the gene matches. The CDR3 has 13 amino acids. Germline CDR1 MNHNS, CDR2 SASEGT. The CDR3 DNA sequence: TGTGCCACCCGGCGGGCGGGGGAAGAGACCCAGTACTTC. Its protein is CATRRAGEETQYF.

The sample holds one count of this clone. This chain links TRBV19 with TRBJ2-3; 7 bases line up with TRBD1. Looked up from germline, CDR1 is LNHDA and CDR2 is SQIVND (reference sequence). This CDR3 spans 14 amino acids. Losses at the gene ends were 7 bases for V and 6 bases for J; bases not matched to a gene: 10. This CDR3 is CASKSDRALDTQYF. The CDR3 DNA is TGTGCCAGTAAGAGTGACAGGGCGCTCGATACGCAGTATTTT.

The chain couples TRBV7-9 to TRBJ2-1; possible D gene TRBD1, 6 bases. Germline CDR1 and CDR2: SEHNR and FQNEAQ (reference sequence). The CDR3 runs to 16 residues. V lost 5 bases and J 6 bases, leaving 20 bases between the germline ends. The CDR3 nucleotides read TGTGCCAGCAGCCCCCCCGCGACCCAAGGGGGCAATGAGCAGTTCTTC. This codes for CASSPPATQGGNEQFF.

A single count supports this clone. The CDR3: CASIPTGMGNQPQHF. CDR3 nucleotides: TGTGCCAGCATCCCTACAGGTATGGGCAATCAGCCCCAGCATTTT. The rearrangement uses TRBV5-8 and TRBJ1-5; TRBD1 is a possible D gene (5 bases). Trimming took off 6 bases at V and 2 bases at J, with 15 bases between the two ends. Germline V lookup: CDR1 SGHTS, CDR2 YDEGEE. The CDR3 totals 15 residues.

The J gene is TRBJ2-3, the V gene TRBV28; 9 bases map to TRBD2. V lost 4 bases to trimming and J lost 3 bases; unmatched junction nucleotides: 5. The CDR3 runs 15 residues. The V gene's germline CDR1 is MDHEN and CDR2 SYDVKM. The CDR3 DNA follows: TGTGCCAGCAGTTGGTCAGCGGGAGGAACAGATACGCAGTATTTT. Amino acid sequence: CASSWSAGGTDTQYF.

A note on this clone: Other nucleotide sequences in the sample specify the same CDR3. V usage is TRBV28 and J usage is TRBJ2-7; D remains unclear. This CDR3 has 11 amino acids. The V gene's germline CDR1 is MDHEN and CDR2 SYDVKM. Trimming stripped 3 bases from V and 4 bases from J, with 4 bases between. CDR3 in DNA: TGTGCCAGCAGTTTGCGGTACGAGCAGTACTTC. Translated: CASSLRYEQYF. Filled out from reference TRBV28 and TRBJ2-7, the complete variable domain reads DVKVTQSSRYLVKRTGEKVFLECVQDMDHENMFWYRQDPGLGLRLIYFSYDVKMKEKGDIPEGYSVSREKKERFSLILESASTNQTSMYLCASSLRYEQYFGPGTRLTVT.

This chain links TRBV28 with TRBJ1-2; tentatively, D is TRBD1 (5 bases). This CDR3 region has 15 residues. The ends were cut back, 4 bases at V and 4 bases at J, with 16 bases in the middle. The germline CDR1 and CDR2 sequences are MDHEN and SYDVKM. The CDR3 loop is CASSSPGPGGYGYTF. Here the CDR3 DNA reads TGTGCCAGCAGTTCCCCCGGCCCCGGGGGCTATGGCTACACCTTC.

This rearrangement joins TRBV19 to TRBJ2-4, with a tentative D call TRBD2 (6 bases). This CDR3 has 14 residues. Trimming cost V 7 bases and J 3 bases, with 13 bases left between them. Germline CDR1 and CDR2: LNHDA and SQIVND (reference sequence). CDR3 sequence: CASTNPGDKNIQYF. Here the CDR3 DNA reads TGTGCCAGTACCAATCCGGGGGACAAAAACATTCAGTACTTC.

The V gene is TRBV5-1, the J gene TRBJ2-7; 10 bases line up with TRBD2. V shed 1 base, J shed 6 bases, and the junction held 7 bases outside the gene matches. The germline V gene encodes CDR1 SGHRS and CDR2 YFSETQ. The CDR3 runs 15 residues. In DNA, the CDR3 is TGCGCCAGCAGCTTGATAGCGGGAGGAACGCGCGAGCAGTACTTC. This encodes CASSLIAGGTREQYF.

This clone has a handful of counts. This chain connects TRBV28 to TRBJ1-3, with D possibly matching TRBD1 (5 bases). The length of the CDR3 is 15 residues. Looked up from germline, CDR1 is MDHEN and CDR2 is SYDVKM. V was clipped by 8 bases and J by 0 bases, with 14 bases between them. CDR3 region: CASHDSQSSGNTIYF. The DNA for the CDR3 is TGTGCCAGCCATGACAGTCAGAGCTCTGGAAACACCATATATTTT.

The chain couples TRBV7-9 to TRBJ2-7, with 9 positions matching TRBD2. Germline V gene data show CDR1 as SEHNR and CDR2 as FQNEAQ (reference sequence). This CDR3 has 17 amino acids. Losses at the gene ends were 5 bases for V and 3 bases for J; bases not matched to a gene: 14. The CDR3, as DNA: TGTGCCAGCAGCATTCTAGCGGGACTACAGAGTGGCTACGAGCAGTACTTC. Protein product: CASSILAGLQSGYEQYF. Full variable domain (outside the CDR3, taken from reference TRBV7-9 and TRBJ2-7): DTGVSQNPRHKITKRGQNVTFRCDPISEHNRLYWYRQTLGQGPEFLTYFQNEAQLEKSRLLSDRFSAERPKGSFSTLEIQRTEQGDSAMYLCASSILAGLQSGYEQYFGPGTRLTVT.

This chain uses TRBV28 with TRBJ2-1; TRBD2 is a possible D gene (5 bases). V lost 5 bases, J lost 1 base, and 15 bases lay in between. The CDR3 totals 16 residues. In germline, CDR1 is MDHEN, CDR2 SYDVKM. The CDR3 here is CASSEGYRFSYNEQFF. CDR3 in DNA: TGTGCCAGCAGTGAGGGCTACAGATTTTCCTACAATGAGCAGTTCTTC.

The chain carries TRBV19 and TRBJ2-1; TRBD1 matches at 9 bases. V lost 6 bases and J lost 7; bases outside the gene matches: 19. The CDR3 length is 18 residues. Germline CDR1 reads LNHDA; CDR2 reads SQIVND (reference sequence). The CDR3, as DNA: TGTGCCAGTAGGAAATCCTTCGCGGGACAGGGCGTAGGTAATGAGCAGTTCTTC. Protein product: CASRKSFAGQGVGNEQFF.

The V gene is TRBV7-9, the J gene TRBJ2-5; D call uncertain. The DNA matches TRBJ2-7 better at its end, which makes the J call doubtful. Germline assignment: CDR1 SEHNR and CDR2 FQNEAQ (reference sequence). The CDR3 covers 13 residues. The CDR3 DNA follows: TGTGCCAGCAGCTTAGGGTCTTCCCACGAGCAGTACTTC. Translation: CASSLGSSHEQYF.

The chain couples TRBV12-2 to TRBJ2-5; TRBD2 was called by the table and not checked on the DNA. TRBV12-2 is termed a pseudogene. CDR3 length: 16 amino acids. CDR3 nucleotides: TGTGCAAGTCGCTTAGCGCTCACTAGCGGGAGGGAGACCCAGTACTTC. It translates to CASRLALTSGRETQYF.